The T cell receptor beta chain under discussion was sequenced for a study of blood T cell repertoires in COVID-19. CDR1 and CDR2 (germline): SGHRS, YFSETQ. The J segment lost 7 bases and the V segment lost 2 bases, leaving 1 base of the junction unmatched. The CDR3 has 13 residues. Authors' processing steps: Reference gene primer amplification gave nucleated cell count estimates. Data came from immunoSEQ multiplex PCR; TCRdb stores just in-frame clones and leaves some out. D and trimming come from the DNA, and the V and J calls and clone size come from that table. The sample contains about 480,000 clones, 89% of which appear only once.

This receptor was obtained from a man between 18 and 29 years old with COVID-19, enrolled during active disease. This sequence joins TRBV5-1 and TRBJ2-1; 9 nucleotides line up with TRBD2. Material: peripheral blood. Here the CDR3 DNA reads TGCGCCAGCAGCTTCAGCGGGGGGAATGAGCAGTTCTTC. Translated, it gives CASSFSGGNEQFF.